A single TCR beta chain is shown here with its context. Its specificity is unknown. This sample was taken from a study of T cells in tumors after PD-1 blockade. Study information: Patients received pembrolizumab 200 mg every 3 weeks or cemiplimab 350 mg every 2 weeks. Some patients also took daily vismodegib 150 mg during anti-PD-1 treatment.

Using immunoSEQ multiplex PCR, the repertoire was profiled, and TCRdb retains in-frame clones only, with some absent. Here the sample spans around 25,000 clones, around four fifths being singletons. Findings and limits, study-wide: Some novel exhausted tumor clones appeared in pre-treatment blood, suggesting peripheral recruitment.

The source is a human donor with basal cell carcinoma. The input for sequencing was PBMCs, taken after anti-PD-1 treatment.

The CDR3 DNA is TGTGCCAGCAATCCCGGCGGATCCTACAATGAGCAGTTCTTC. Translated, it gives CASNPGGSYNEQFF. This sequence joins TRBV7-9 and TRBJ2-1; D gene ambiguous. The germline V and J ends were trimmed by 7 bases and 1 base, with 11 bases remaining between them. Germline V CDR1 and CDR2: SEHNR, FQNEAQ (reference sequence). This CDR3 spans 14 amino acids.